The rows below give T cell receptor beta chains drawn from one sample of a study of blood T cell repertoires in COVID-19. Only in-frame clones appear in the TCRdb table, and some are missing; sequencing was by immunoSEQ multiplex PCR. This sample has under 300,000 clones, with about 88% found just once. The sequenced sample was peripheral blood. The receptor source for this set is a woman in her thirties or forties who had recovered from COVID-19. Each CDR3 is given with its conserved first and last residue. D genes are given only for firm matches. Clone sizes are given selectively: once, few, many, or a class where the clone is expanded.

clone size: NA
D gene: TRBD2
J gene: TRBJ2-2
V gene: TRBV7-2
CDR3 protein: CASSPTSGRRGTGELFF
CDR3 DNA: TGTGCCAGCAGCCCGACTAGCGGGAGGAGGGGCACCGGGGAGCTGTTTTTT

clone size: NA
D gene: TRBD1
J gene: TRBJ2-7
V gene: TRBV7-2
CDR3 protein: CASSLISGIRTGFISEQYF
CDR3 DNA: TGTGCCAGCAGCTTAATTTCCGGAATACGGACAGGGTTTATCTCCGAGCAGTACTTC

clone size: NA
D gene: NA
J gene: TRBJ1-3
V gene: TRBV6-1
CDR3 protein: CASSEGIGKRTGNTIYF
CDR3 DNA: TGTGCCAGCAGTGAAGGGATTGGAAAGAGGACAGGAAACACCATATATTTT

clone size: NA
D gene: TRBD2
J gene: TRBJ2-2
V gene: TRBV6-2/TRBV6-3
CDR3 protein: CASSYPSLAGGRLSGELFF
CDR3 DNA: TGTGCCAGCAGTTACCCGTCACTAGCGGGAGGGCGTTTGAGCGGGGAGCTGTTTTTT

clone size: NA
D gene: NA
J gene: TRBJ1-2
V gene: TRBV6-1
CDR3 protein: CASSEWGGAYGYTF
CDR3 DNA: TGTGCCAGCAGTGAATGGGGGGGTGCCTATGGCTACACCTTC

clone size: NA
D gene: TRBD1
J gene: TRBJ2-1
V gene: TRBV19
CDR3 protein: CASTGTGASNEQFF
CDR3 DNA: TGTGCCAGTACCGGGACAGGGGCCTCCAATGAGCAGTTCTTC

clone size: NA
D gene: TRBD1
J gene: TRBJ1-2
V gene: TRBV24-1
CDR3 protein: CATSDSTGIYGYTF
CDR3 DNA: TGTGCCACCAGTGATTCGACAGGGATCTATGGCTACACCTTC

clone size: NA
D gene: NA
J gene: TRBJ2-7
V gene: TRBV5-6
CDR3 protein: CASSLASSYEQYF
CDR3 DNA: TGTGCCAGCAGCTTGGCCAGTTCCTACGAGCAGTACTTC

clone size: NA
D gene: NA
J gene: TRBJ1-2
V gene: TRBV19
CDR3 protein: CASNSGGDHYGYTF
CDR3 DNA: TGTGCCAGTAACTCGGGGGGAGACCACTATGGCTACACCTTC

clone size: once
D gene: NA
J gene: TRBJ2-1
V gene: TRBV5-1
CDR3 protein: CASKGELYNEQFF
CDR3 DNA: TGCGCCAGCAAAGGGGAACTATACAATGAGCAGTTCTTC